These 32 T cell receptor beta chains were all obtained from the same sample, sequenced in a study of blood T cell repertoires in COVID-19. Sequenced by immunoSEQ multiplex PCR; TCRdb stores in-frame clones only, minus some. The sample includes 80,000 to 100,000 clones, about 82% of them seen just once. Sequences were obtained from peripheral blood. The receptors were sampled from a woman aged 60-70 years in a cohort sampled during active or convalescent COVID-19.

The V and J genes are TRBV10-3 and TRBJ1-6; D possibly corresponds to TRBD1 (6 bases). The length of the CDR3 is 13 residues. V lost 6 bases and J lost 7, with 10 bases in between. The germline V gene has CDR1 ENHRY and CDR2 SYGVKD. CDR3 region: CAIRIRGNSPLHF. Written as DNA, the CDR3 is TGTGCCATCAGGATCAGGGGAAATTCACCCCTCCACTTT.

The genes are TRBV5-1 and TRBJ1-4; maybe TRBD1 (6 bases). V lost 5 bases to trimming and J lost 7 bases, with 15 bases between them. The germline CDR1 and CDR2 sequences are SGHRS and YFSETQ. The CDR3 runs 14 residues. CDR3 sequence: CASSWRGGSEKLFF. CDR3 coding DNA: TGCGCCAGCAGTTGGAGGGGGGGCAGTGAAAAACTGTTTTTT. The full variable domain, rest sourced from reference TRBV5-1 and TRBJ1-4, is KAGVTQTPRYLIKTRGQQVTLSCSPISGHRSVSWYQQTPGQGLQFLFEYFSETQRNKGNFPGRFSGRQFSNSRSEMNVSTLELGDSALYLCASSWRGGSEKLFFGSGTQLSVL.

V usage is TRBV15 and J usage is TRBJ2-1, with 8 nucleotides matching TRBD2. J was trimmed by 2 bases and V by 3 bases; bases with no gene match: 3. Germline assignment: CDR1 LNHNV and CDR2 YYDKDF (reference sequence). The CDR3 spans 15 residues. The CDR3 DNA follows: TGTGCCACCAGCAGGGACGGGGGGGCCTACAATGAGCAGTTCTTC. Translation gives CATSRDGGAYNEQFF.

The CDR3 is CASSAQSSGSSYEQYF. CDR3 nucleotides: TGTGCCAGCAGCGCCCAATCTAGCGGGAGCTCCTACGAGCAGTACTTC. The chain uses TRBV9 and TRBJ2-7, with TRBD2 identical over 10 bases. CDR3 size: 16 residues. V lost 3 bases to trimming and J lost 0 bases; unmatched junction nucleotides: 6. Per germline, CDR1 SGDLS and CDR2 YYNGEE.

The V call is TRBV5-5, the J call TRBJ2-7; D might be TRBD1 (7 bases). Germline CDR1 SGHKS, CDR2 YYEKEE (reference sequence). V dropped 4 bases and J dropped 2 bases, with 10 bases sitting between them. The CDR3 has 13 amino acids. CDR3 region: CASSVRGAYEQYF. The CDR3 DNA reads as TGTGCCAGCAGCGTCAGGGGGGCCTACGAGCAGTACTTC.

This sequence joins TRBV9 and TRBJ2-7; D is uncertain. The germline V gene encodes CDR1 SGDLS and CDR2 YYNGEE. The CDR3 contains 14 residues. The germline V and J ends were trimmed by 2 bases and 2 bases, with 11 bases remaining between them. The CDR3 reads CASSVAAAPYEQYF. The CDR3 DNA reads TGTGCCAGCAGCGTGGCGGCGGCGCCCTACGAGCAGTACTTC.

This clone occurred once. The chain joins TRBV18 to TRBJ2-1; D unresolved. Trimming stripped 3 bases from V and 6 bases from J, with 9 bases between. The V gene's germline CDR1 is KGHSH and CDR2 LQKENI. The CDR3 totals 13 residues. The CDR3 spells CASSPEQINEQFF. In DNA, the CDR3 is TGTGCCAGCTCACCGGAACAGATCAATGAGCAGTTCTTC.

The chain has TRBV11-3 and TRBJ1-1; D not resolved. The CDR3 is 13 amino acids. The V and J ends lost 5 bases and 1 base respectively, with 8 bases between them. Germline V CDR1 and CDR2: SGHNT, YENEEA. The CDR3 spells CASSTNRNTEAFF. CDR3 DNA sequence: TGTGCCAGCAGCACGAACAGGAACACTGAAGCTTTCTTT.

The rearrangement links TRBV9 to TRBJ1-3; D is undetermined. Germline V gene sequence: CDR1 SGDLS, CDR2 YYNGEE. The V and J ends lost 6 bases and 0 bases respectively, with 13 bases between them. The CDR3 is made up of 15 amino acids. The CDR3, as DNA: TGTGCCAGCACCCCCGGCGGAAACTCTGGAAACACCATATATTTT. Amino acid sequence: CASTPGGNSGNTIYF.

J is TRBJ2-5 and V is TRBV27; 9 bases line up with TRBD1. The CDR3 length is 16 residues. Per the germline V gene, CDR1 is MNHEY and CDR2 is SMNVEV (reference sequence). Germline trimming cut 6 bases from V and 4 bases from J; bases unmatched to any gene: 12. DNA of the CDR3: TGTGCCAGCAGCTCGTTCCGGGACAGGGTCAGAGAGACCCAGTACTTC. This codes for CASSSFRDRVRETQYF.

The CDR3 DNA sequence: TGCGCCAGCAGTGAGATATCGGGACTAGCGGGAGGGCCCAACAATGAGCAGTTCTTC. Amino acid sequence: CASSEISGLAGGPNNEQFF. This chain joins TRBV10-1 and TRBJ2-1; 16 bases are a match to TRBD2. The CDR3 length is 19 residues. In germline, CDR1 is WNHNN, CDR2 SYGVQD (reference sequence). V lost 2 bases and J lost 5; bases outside the gene matches: 9.

The rearrangement links TRBV5-1 to TRBJ2-5, with D possibly TRBD1 on 5 matching bases. Germline V gene sequence: CDR1 SGHRS, CDR2 YFSETQ. This CDR3 is 14 amino acids long. V lost 7 bases and J lost 3, with 16 bases in between. The CDR3 bases are TGCGCCAGCGGAACAAGGGGCAGGGAAGAGACCCAGTACTTC. It translates to CASGTRGREETQYF.

This clone was observed a few times. This chain links TRBV7-3 with TRBJ1-2; the match to TRBD1 covers 8 bases. CDR3 length equals 13 residues. Germline CDR1 and CDR2: SGHTA and FQGTGA. V shed 5 bases and J 7 bases; nucleotides not matched to a gene: 6. CDR3: CASSPDRGLGYTF. The CDR3 region has the DNA TGTGCCAGCAGCCCCGACAGGGGTCTTGGCTACACCTTC.

The gene calls are TRBV9 and TRBJ2-5; TRBD2 agrees at 10 bases. V gave up 0 bases and J gave up 4 bases; unmatched junction bases: 3. Per germline, CDR1 SGDLS and CDR2 YYNGEE. The CDR3 extends over 15 amino acids. CDR3 sequence reads: CASSVASGSPETQYF. CDR3 coding DNA: TGTGCCAGCAGCGTAGCTAGCGGGAGTCCAGAGACCCAGTACTTC.

The gene calls are TRBV19 and TRBJ1-1; the match to TRBD1 covers 8 bases. Germline V gives CDR1 LNHDA, CDR2 SQIVND (reference sequence). The length of the CDR3 is 15 residues. Trimming took 9 bases from V and 4 from J; bases not matched to a gene: 13. As DNA, the CDR3 is TGTGCCAGCAAATCTCAGGGGGCCGATGGCACTGAAGCTTTCTTT. Amino acids: CASKSQGADGTEAFF.

The rearrangement links TRBV19 to TRBJ2-1, with 10 bases identical to TRBD2. Germline V gene data show CDR1 as LNHDA and CDR2 as SQIVND (reference sequence). Trimming at V came to 5 bases and at J to 9 bases, leaving 10 bases not matched to a gene. The CDR3 totals 15 residues. The CDR3: CASSASGGASGEQFF. DNA for the CDR3: TGTGCCAGTAGTGCGAGCGGGGGGGCATCTGGTGAGCAGTTCTTC.

The chain employs TRBV12-3 or TRBV12-4 and TRBJ2-7, with 9 bases lining up with TRBD2. V gave up 5 bases and J gave up 8 bases; unmatched junction bases: 7. The CDR3 spans 13 residues. Here the CDR3 DNA reads TGTGCCAGCAGTCCGTGGCTAGCGGGAAAGCAGTACTTC. Translating gives CASSPWLAGKQYF.

The V call is TRBV27, the J call TRBJ1-6, with no clear D. The V end lost 3 bases, the J end lost 5 bases, and 8 bases lay between the germline ends. The germline V gene encodes CDR1 MNHEY and CDR2 SMNVEV (reference sequence). The CDR3 contains 14 residues. CDR3 coding DNA: TGTGCCAGCAGTTTGGCACCGAATAATTCACCCCTCCACTTT. The encoded protein is CASSLAPNNSPLHF.

The CDR3 DNA is TGTGCCAGCAGCCAACAGGGGAACACCGGGGAGCTGTTTTTT. As protein: CASSQQGNTGELFF. The chain has TRBV3-1 (or the pseudogene TRBV3-2) and TRBJ2-2, with D perhaps TRBD1 (5 bases). This CDR3 region has 14 residues. Germline V lookup: CDR1 LGHDT, CDR2 YNNKEL (reference sequence). V lost 2 bases and J 1 base, leaving 5 bases between the germline ends.

This clone was observed a single time. One junction end does not reproduce the germline sequence, and a read error may be involved. The rearrangement joins TRBV15 to TRBJ2-1; D call uncertain. The CDR3 is 12 residues long. The germline CDR1 and CDR2 sequences are LNHNV and YYDKDF (reference sequence). The CDR3 sequence: CATSRSSNEQFF. CDR3 coding DNA: TGTGCCACCAGCAGATCCTCCAATGAGCAGTTCTTC.

This clone was counted a few times. The rearrangement joins TRBV6-5 to TRBJ2-5; tentatively, D is TRBD2 (6 bases). V was cut by 2 bases and J by 4 bases, with 11 bases left in between. CDR1 MNHEY and CDR2 SVGAGI come from the germline V gene. This CDR3 is built from 14 residues. The CDR3 spells CASSYGGRLETQYF. In DNA form, the CDR3 reads TGTGCCAGCAGTTACGGAGGGCGCCTAGAGACCCAGTACTTC.

This CDR3 is CASTPRLTGPGGYTF. The CDR3, as DNA: TGTGCCAGCACCCCCCGACTAACAGGGCCGGGGGGCTACACCTTC. This rearrangement joins TRBV6-5 to TRBJ1-2; TRBD1 is a possible D gene (6 bases). The CDR3 sequence is 15 residues long. Germline CDR1 MNHEY, CDR2 SVGAGI. Trimming pared 7 bases from V and 8 bases from J, leaving 23 bases between.

This clone was detected a few times. The rearrangement joins TRBV9 to TRBJ1-2; D is ambiguous. Germline V gives CDR1 SGDLS, CDR2 YYNGEE. Trimming shortened V by 3 bases and J by 8 bases, and 17 bases separated the two germline ends. The CDR3 runs to 14 residues. The CDR3 region is CASSAPGEGGGYTF. DNA for the CDR3: TGTGCCAGCAGCGCACCTGGGGAGGGCGGCGGCTACACCTTC.

This sequence joins TRBV6-2 or TRBV6-3 and TRBJ1-2; the D is unclear. Germline loops: CDR1 MNHEY, CDR2 SVGEGT. Trimming shortened V by 2 bases and J by 2 bases, and 6 bases separated the two germline ends. The CDR3 is 13 amino acids. The CDR3 DNA sequence: TGTGCCAGCAGTTACGACGGGAACTATGGCTACACCTTC. Translated: CASSYDGNYGYTF.

V usage is TRBV7-3 and J usage is TRBJ1-1, with 9 bases matching TRBD1. Trimming cost V 5 bases and J 4 bases; bases outside gene matches: 8. The V gene's germline CDR1 is SGHTA and CDR2 FQGTGA. The CDR3 has 15 residues. CDR3: CASSRNRGPGTEAFF. The CDR3 bases are TGTGCCAGCAGCCGGAACAGGGGGCCGGGCACTGAAGCTTTCTTT.

V is TRBV9 and J is TRBJ1-6; TRBD1 might be the D (5 bases). Germline V gene sequence: CDR1 SGDLS, CDR2 YYNGEE. Deletions cut 4 bases from V and 4 bases from J, with 15 bases between. This CDR3 is 16 amino acids long. The CDR3 nucleotides are TGTGCCAGCAGCTCCCGAAGCGGGGGATATAATTCACCCCTCCACTTT. It encodes CASSSRSGGYNSPLHF.

The chain joins TRBV27 to TRBJ2-2; the D gene is possibly TRBD2 (6 bases). CDR3 length: 16 residues. CDR1 MNHEY and CDR2 SMNVEV come from the germline V gene (reference sequence). Trimming took off 6 bases at V and 0 bases at J, with 14 bases between the two ends. DNA of the CDR3: TGTGCCAGCAGCCCTAGGGACTCCACGAACACCGGGGAGCTGTTTTTT. Amino acids: CASSPRDSTNTGELFF.

The chain combines TRBV30 with TRBJ2-3; D may be TRBD2 (5 bases). The CDR3 covers 18 residues. The germline CDR1 and CDR2 sequences are GTSNPN and SVGIG (reference sequence). V was cut by 1 base and J by 5 bases, with 25 bases left in between. CDR3 residues: CAWSASRIFGVVGDTQYF. The CDR3, as DNA: TGTGCCTGGAGTGCCTCCCGTATATTCGGGGTCGTGGGAGATACGCAGTATTTT. Combining the CDR3 with reference TRBV30 and TRBJ2-3 gives the whole variable domain SQTIHQWPATLVQPVGSPLSLECTVEGTSNPNLYWYRQAAGRGLQLLFYSVGIGQISSEVPQNLSASRPQDRQFILSSKKLLLSDSGFYLCAWSASRIFGVVGDTQYFGPGTRLTVL.

The J gene is TRBJ1-2, the V gene TRBV30; D gene unclear. The CDR3 is made up of 15 amino acids. Germline V gene lookup returns CDR1 GTSNPN and CDR2 SVGIG (reference sequence). Between the trimmed V and J ends, which lost 1 base and 2 bases, there was a span of 14 bases. This chain's CDR3 is CAWSGPRRGNYGYTF. The CDR3 coding sequence is TGTGCCTGGAGTGGCCCCCGTCGGGGAAACTATGGCTACACCTTC.

The V and J genes are TRBV4-2 and TRBJ2-3; 9 bases are a match to TRBD2. This CDR3 is built from 15 residues. V gave up 4 bases and J gave up 4 bases; unmatched junction bases: 6. Germline V gene lookup returns CDR1 LGHNA and CDR2 YNFKEQ. The CDR3 DNA reads as TGTGCCAGCAGCCTCTTGGCGGGGGGGCCAGATACGCAGTATTTT. This gives the protein CASSLLAGGPDTQYF.

The chain is built from TRBV10-3 and TRBJ2-1, with D maybe TRBD2 (5 bases). Trimming left V 0 bases short and J 3 bases short, with 9 bases between. The length of the CDR3 is 15 residues. Per germline, CDR1 ENHRY and CDR2 SYGVKD. In DNA form, the CDR3 reads TGTGCCATCAGTGAGTCGCCGGGGAACTACAATGAGCAGTTCTTC. This sequence encodes CAISESPGNYNEQFF.

The V call is TRBV9, the J call TRBJ2-2, with D unresolved. In germline, CDR1 is SGDLS, CDR2 YYNGEE. V was shortened by 0 bases and J by 4 bases, with 7 bases between the two germline ends. The CDR3 loop spans 14 amino acids. The CDR3 coding sequence is TGTGCCAGCAGCGTAGACAGTGGCACCGGGGAGCTGTTTTTT. Translation gives CASSVDSGTGELFF.